This T cell receptor beta chain came from a study of blood T cell repertoires in COVID-19. As for the study in general: From the United States, Italy and Spain came samples of acute and convalescent COVID-19. PBMCs, B-cell-depleted T cells, or T cells provided the cDNA or gDNA that made up the material.

Authors' analysis steps: Using reference gene primer amplification, nucleated cell counts were estimated. TCRdb's table, derived via immunoSEQ multiplex PCR, lists solely in-frame clones and lacks some. The V and J calls and clone size come from that table; D and trimming were worked out from the DNA. The table records around 500,000 clones, 70% to 90% of them present only once. A single count supports this clone. The CDR3 runs to 15 residues. The J segment lost 6 bases and the V segment lost 3 bases, leaving 5 bases of the junction unmatched. Germline CDR1 is LNHDA and CDR2 is SQIVND (reference sequence). Everyone who took part was about 18 to 90 years old, and they came from 24 US areas.

This TCR derives from a woman aged 55-69 years who had recovered from COVID-19. Input material: PBMCs or T cells enriched from blood (not recorded which). This chain connects TRBV19 to TRBJ2-4; 10 bases map to TRBD1. The CDR3 bases are TGTGCCAGTAGTATCCCGGGACAGGGGATAAACATTCAGTACTTC. Amino acids: CASSIPGQGINIQYF.